The 2 T cell receptor beta chains in this list originate from one sample, sequenced in a study of lymphopenia after photon versus proton radiotherapy. Profiled with immunoSEQ multiplex PCR; TCRdb holds only in-frame clones, not every one. Among about 30,000 clones, about 87% were seen once, and the ten largest hold roughly 50%. Sequences were derived from peripheral blood, sampled from a patient treated with proton-based radiotherapy. The source is a woman aged 55-70 years with cholangiocarcinoma. Some clones in this sample may be carry-over from other donors' samples.

The V call is TRBV30, the J call TRBJ1-2; no reliable D call. The germline V and J ends were trimmed by 0 bases and 8 bases, with 13 bases remaining between them. CDR3 size: 13 residues. Germline V gives CDR1 GTSNPN, CDR2 SVGIG (reference sequence). CDR3 protein: CAWSVMSSAGYTF. In DNA, the CDR3 is TGTGCCTGGAGTGTGATGTCGTCGGCAGGCTACACCTTC.

The CDR3 region is CASSYLGFGMNTEAFF. DNA of the CDR3: TGTGCCAGCAGTTATTTGGGGTTTGGGATGAACACTGAAGCTTTCTTT. The rearrangement joins TRBV6-5 to TRBJ1-1; no definite D call. Germline CDR1 MNHEY, CDR2 SVGAGI. The length of the CDR3 is 16 residues. Trimming cost V 3 bases and J 0 bases, with 14 bases left between them.